The entry that follows covers one TCR beta chain sequence. V lost 3 bases, J lost 3 bases, and 6 bases stayed unmatched. From germline, CDR1 is SQVTM and CDR2 ANQGSEA. The CDR3 is 14 amino acids. This sample was included in a study of HIV-infected patients and healthy controls. TCRdb itself ran the 5' RACE reads through MiXCR, one entry per CDR3 protein. Among about 67,000 distinct CDR3 sequences listed, around 16% were seen once. The chain is built from TRBV29-1 and TRBJ2-3; 7 bases align to TRBD2. This TCR derives from a human donor in good health. The sequenced material came from CD4+ T cells from blood. The CDR3 spells CSVDKRGTTDTQYF. The CDR3 DNA reads TGCAGCGTTGACAAGCGGGGAACAACAGATACGCAGTATTTT.